This T cell receptor beta chain was found in a study of shared clonotypes between healthy human individuals. General study points: Though the depth was large, rarefaction showed that sorted-subset sequencing was incomplete. Genetic and exposure-history diversity was limited by the small donor number. Generally, naive subsets came out with larger estimated richness than memory subsets.

Libraries were prepared by immunoSEQ multiplex PCR; TCRdb keeps only in-frame clonotypes and omits some of them. This sample carries about 750,000 clones, about 91% of them seen once, and the ten largest clones take approximately 25%. CD45RO-negative, CCR7-selected cells formed the naive CD8 fraction, which excluded terminally differentiated effector memory CD45RA+ cells. This clone was picked up one time. Its target is unknown. CDR1 and CDR2 (germline): SGHDT, YYEEEE. CDR3 length equals 14 residues. Trimming at V came to 0 bases and at J to 3 bases, leaving 0 bases not matched to a gene. The chain joins TRBV5-6 to TRBJ2-1, with TRBD1 matching 7 bases. What was sequenced was naive CD8+ T cells sorted from blood. The receptor comes from a man aged 25 to 40 in good health. CDR3 protein: CASSLGDSYNEQFF. The CDR3 bases are TGTGCCAGCAGCTTGGGGGACAGCTACAATGAGCAGTTCTTC. The full variable domain, with the rest looked up from reference TRBV5-6 and TRBJ2-1, is DAGVTQSPTHLIKTRGQQVTLRCSPKSGHDTVSWYQQALGQGPQFIFQYYEEEERQRGNFPDRFSGHQFPNYSSELNVNALLLGDSALYLCASSLGDSYNEQFFGPGTRLTVL.